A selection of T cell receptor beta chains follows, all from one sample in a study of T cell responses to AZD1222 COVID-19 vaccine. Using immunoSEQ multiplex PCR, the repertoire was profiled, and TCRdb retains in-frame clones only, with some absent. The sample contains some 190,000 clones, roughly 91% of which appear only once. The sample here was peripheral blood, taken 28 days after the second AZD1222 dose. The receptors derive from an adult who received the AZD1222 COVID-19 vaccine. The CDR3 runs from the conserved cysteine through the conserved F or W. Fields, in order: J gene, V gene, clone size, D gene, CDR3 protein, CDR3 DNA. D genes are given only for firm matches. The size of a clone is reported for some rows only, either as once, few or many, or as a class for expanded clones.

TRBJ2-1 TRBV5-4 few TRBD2 CASSLGSGRDNEQFF TGTGCCAGCAGCTTGGGAAGCGGGAGAGACAATGAGCAGTTCTTC
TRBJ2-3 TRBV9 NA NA CASSVAWSAGTDTQYF TGTGCCAGCAGCGTGGCTTGGAGTGCGGGCACAGATACGCAGTATTTT
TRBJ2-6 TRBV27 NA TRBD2 CASSLLGLAGPSGANVLTF TGTGCCAGCAGTTTATTGGGACTAGCGGGACCCTCTGGGGCCAACGTCCTGACTTTC
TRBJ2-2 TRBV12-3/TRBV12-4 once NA CASSLAGTGELFF TGTGCCAGCAGTTTAGCAGGGACCGGGGAGCTGTTTTTT
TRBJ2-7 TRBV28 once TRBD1 CASSSPRTGPHRDEQYF TGTGCCAGCAGTAGTCCCCGGACAGGACCCCATCGGGACGAGCAGTACTTC
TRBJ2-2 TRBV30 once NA CAWKLGINTGELFF TGTGCCTGGAAGCTCGGGATTAACACCGGGGAGCTGTTTTTT
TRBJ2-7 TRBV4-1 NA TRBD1 CASSQGGLSAGTAYEQYF TGCGCCAGCAGCCAAGGAGGCCTCAGTGCTGGGACAGCCTACGAGCAGTACTTC
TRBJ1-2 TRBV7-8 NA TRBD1 CASSSLGQVNYGYTF TGTGCCAGCAGCTCCCTCGGACAGGTTAACTATGGCTACACCTTC
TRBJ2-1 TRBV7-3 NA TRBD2 CASSRTSVGEQFF TGTGCCAGCAGCAGGACTAGCGTGGGTGAGCAGTTCTTC
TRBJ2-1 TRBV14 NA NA CASSQNVGTYNEQFF TGTGCCAGCAGCCAGAACGTCGGCACTTACAATGAGCAGTTCTTC
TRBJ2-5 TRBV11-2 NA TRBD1 CASIPEGGQGETQYF TGTGCCAGCATCCCCGAGGGGGGACAGGGAGAGACCCAGTACTTC
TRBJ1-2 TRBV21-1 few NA CASSLKTGARGYTF TGTGCCAGCAGCTTGAAAACAGGGGCGAGAGGCTACACCTTC
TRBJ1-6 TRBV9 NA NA CASSVEVNSPLHF TGTGCCAGCAGCGTAGAAGTTAATTCACCCCTCCACTTT
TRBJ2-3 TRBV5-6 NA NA CASSLDLPTDTQYF TGTGCCAGCAGCTTGGACTTACCCACAGATACGCAGTATTTT
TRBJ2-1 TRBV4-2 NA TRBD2 CASSQSSGGVPYNEQFF TGTGCCAGCAGCCAAAGTAGCGGGGGGGTCCCCTACAATGAGCAGTTCTTC
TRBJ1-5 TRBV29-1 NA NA CSVGEGTSNQPQHF TGCAGCGTTGGAGAGGGGACCAGCAATCAGCCCCAGCATTTT
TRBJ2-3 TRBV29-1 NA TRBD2 CSVEDLRVEGGVDTQYF TGCAGCGTTGAAGATCTTCGGGTTGAGGGAGGGGTGGATACGCAGTATTTT
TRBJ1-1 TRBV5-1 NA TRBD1 CASSLGTGGMNTEAFF TGCGCCAGCAGCCTCGGGACAGGGGGAATGAACACTGAAGCTTTCTTT
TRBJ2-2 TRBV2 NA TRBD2 CASRGLGRSRELFF TGTGCCAGCAGGGGACTAGGAAGAAGTAGGGAGCTGTTTTTT
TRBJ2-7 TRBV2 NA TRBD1 CASRVDRVVEQYF TGTGCCAGCAGAGTTGACAGGGTGGTTGAGCAGTACTTC
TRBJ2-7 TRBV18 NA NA CASSPGRAYYEQYF TGTGCCAGCTCACCAGGGCGGGCCTACTACGAGCAGTACTTC
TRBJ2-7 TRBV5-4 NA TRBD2 CASSSSGRVSSYEQYF TGTGCCAGCAGCTCTAGCGGGAGGGTGTCCTCCTACGAGCAGTACTTC
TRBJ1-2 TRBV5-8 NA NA CASFYGYTF TGTGCCAGCTTCTATGGCTACACCTTC
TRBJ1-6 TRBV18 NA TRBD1 CASSKGQGITNSPLHF TGTGCCAGCTCAAAAGGACAGGGGATAACTAATTCACCCCTCCACTTT
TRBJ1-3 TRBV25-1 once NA CASSAVEGARGNTIYF TGTGCCAGCAGTGCCGTCGAAGGGGCAAGAGGAAACACCATATATTTT
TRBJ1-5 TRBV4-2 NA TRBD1 CASSQDTGDQPQHF TGTGCCAGCAGCCAAGATACAGGGGATCAGCCCCAGCATTTT
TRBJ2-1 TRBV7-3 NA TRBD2 CASRLPPSSGTSGGAYNEQFF TGTGCCAGCAGATTACCCCCCTCGTCTGGGACTAGCGGGGGGGCCTACAATGAGCAGTTCTTC
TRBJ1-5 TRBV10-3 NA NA CATQIGAGNQPQHF TGTGCCACCCAGATCGGGGCTGGCAATCAGCCCCAGCATTTT
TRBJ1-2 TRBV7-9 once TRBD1 CASSLAPDREWYGYTF TGTGCCAGCAGCTTAGCCCCTGACAGGGAATGGTATGGCTACACCTTC
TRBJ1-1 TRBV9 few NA CASSVVVRGGTEAFF TGTGCCAGCAGCGTAGTGGTCAGGGGCGGCACTGAAGCTTTCTTT
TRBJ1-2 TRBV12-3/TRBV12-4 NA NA CASSSSYGYTF TGTGCCAGCAGTTCTTCTTATGGCTACACCTTC
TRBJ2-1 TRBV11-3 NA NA CASSSAGAGTGNYNEQFF TGTGCCAGCAGCTCGGCAGGGGCCGGGACTGGAAACTACAATGAGCAGTTCTTC
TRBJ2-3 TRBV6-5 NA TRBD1 CASSTGVRTDTQYF TGTGCCAGCAGTACAGGGGTTAGAACAGATACGCAGTATTTT
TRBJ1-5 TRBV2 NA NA CASRDSFNQPQHF TGTGCCAGCAGGGACAGCTTCAATCAGCCCCAGCATTTT
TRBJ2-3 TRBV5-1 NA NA CASRPGGGTDTQYF TGCGCCAGCAGACCCGGTGGAGGCACAGATACGCAGTATTTT
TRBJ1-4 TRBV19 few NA CASSIEGAANEKLFF TGTGCCAGTAGTATAGAGGGGGCGGCTAATGAAAAACTGTTTTTT
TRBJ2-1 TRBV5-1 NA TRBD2 CASSLTSGSYNEQFF TGCGCCAGCAGCCTTACTAGCGGGTCCTACAATGAGCAGTTCTTC
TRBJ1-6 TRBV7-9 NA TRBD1 CASSDGQVRSPLHF TGTGCCAGCAGCGACGGACAGGTCCGATCACCCCTCCACTTT
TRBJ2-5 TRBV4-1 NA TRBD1 CASSQERQGQFKTQYF TGCGCCAGCAGCCAAGAGAGACAGGGGCAATTTAAGACCCAGTACTTC
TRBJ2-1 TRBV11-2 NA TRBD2 CASSVGLAETYEQFF TGTGCCAGCAGCGTGGGACTAGCGGAGACGTATGAGCAGTTCTTC
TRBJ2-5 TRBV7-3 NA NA CASSLNPFGPKETQYF TGTGCCAGCAGCTTAAACCCATTTGGGCCGAAAGAGACCCAGTACTTC
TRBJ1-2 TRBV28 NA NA CASKLRGAGPGYTF TGTGCCAGCAAATTACGGGGGGCAGGGCCGGGCTACACCTTC
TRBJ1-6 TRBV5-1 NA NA CASSLEDEFYNSPLHF TGCGCCAGCAGCTTGGAGGACGAGTTCTATAATTCACCCCTCCACTTT
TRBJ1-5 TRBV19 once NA CASTLQGNQPQHF TGTGCCAGTACCCTACAGGGAAATCAGCCCCAGCATTTT
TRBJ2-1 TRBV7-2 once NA CASSLFASSYNEQFF TGTGCCAGCAGCTTGTTTGCGAGCTCCTACAATGAGCAGTTCTTC
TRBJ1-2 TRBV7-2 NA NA CASSLAYGSAIYGYTF TGTGCCAGCAGCTTAGCTTACGGTTCTGCTATCTATGGCTACACCTTC
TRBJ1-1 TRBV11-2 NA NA CASSPRDGTEAFF TGTGCCAGCAGCCCCAGGGACGGAACTGAAGCTTTCTTT
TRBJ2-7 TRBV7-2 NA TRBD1 CASSEPGQSYEQYF TGTGCCAGCAGCGAGCCGGGACAGTCCTACGAGCAGTACTTC
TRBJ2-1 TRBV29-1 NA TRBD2 CSVSRGAYNEQFF TGCAGCGTCTCCCGGGGGGCCTACAATGAGCAGTTCTTC
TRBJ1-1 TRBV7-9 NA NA CASSGPSSKTEAFF TGTGCCAGCAGTGGGCCCTCCTCGAAGACTGAAGCTTTCTTT
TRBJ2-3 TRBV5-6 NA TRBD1 CASSSLDRGPTDTQYF TGTGCCAGCAGCTCGTTGGACAGGGGCCCCACAGATACGCAGTATTTT